The 2 T cell receptor beta chains given below trace back to one sample, sequenced in a study of shared clonotypes between healthy human individuals. TCRdb keeps only in-frame clones here, not all; method: immunoSEQ multiplex PCR. The data show roughly 2 million clones, more than 90% seen once. Sequencing was done on a sample of naive CD4+ T cells sorted from blood. Subset noted: CD45RA+ positively selected. These receptors were taken from a man between 18 and 29 years old in good health.

The CDR3 DNA follows: TGTGCCAGCTCACCACCGGCAGTCACCGGGGAGCTGTTTTTT. It translates to CASSPPAVTGELFF. The rearrangement joins TRBV18 to TRBJ2-2; D is unclear. CDR1 and CDR2 from the germline V gene are KGHSH and LQKENI. This CDR3 is built from 14 residues. Trimming left V 0 bases short and J 4 bases short, with 6 bases between.

V gene TRBV5-6 combines with J gene TRBJ1-5; D gene unclear. Trimming took off 7 bases at V and 4 bases at J, with 12 bases between the two ends. Germline V gene sequence: CDR1 SGHDT, CDR2 YYEEEE. This CDR3 contains 13 residues. The chain's CDR3 is CASQDGINQPQHF. The CDR3 coding sequence is TGTGCCAGCCAAGACGGGATAAATCAGCCCCAGCATTTT. Looking up the rest from reference TRBV5-6 and TRBJ1-5 gives the full variable domain: DAGVTQSPTHLIKTRGQQVTLRCSPKSGHDTVSWYQQALGQGPQFIFQYYEEEERQRGNFPDRFSGHQFPNYSSELNVNALLLGDSALYLCASQDGINQPQHFGDGTRLSIL.